The 22 T cell receptor beta chains below all came from one sample that was sequenced in a study of cytomegalovirus exposure and HLA in healthy donors. The PCR contained 60 Vbeta and 13 Jbeta primers. TCRdb's copy holds only in-frame clones and misses some; the assay was immunoSEQ multiplex PCR. This sample carries about 160,000 clones, 84% of them seen once, and the ten largest clones take 0.8% to 1.3%. Sequenced: PBMCs. The receptors shown here come from a man aged 25-45 years in good health and CMV-seronegative.

This sequence joins TRBV29-1 and TRBJ1-1; D uncertain. Trimming took 7 bases from V and 1 from J, leaving 10 bases between them. Germline values: CDR1 SQVTM, CDR2 ANQGSEA. The CDR3 is 12 amino acids. CDR3 protein: CSAEKRNTEAFF. CDR3 in DNA: TGCAGCGCTGAGAAGAGGAACACTGAAGCTTTCTTT.

The chain has TRBV6-1 and TRBJ1-6; tentatively, D is TRBD1 (6 bases). V lost 3 bases and J lost 4, with 10 bases in between. Per germline, CDR1 MNHNS and CDR2 SASEGT. This CDR3 has 15 amino acids. CDR3 DNA sequence: TGTGCCAGCAGTGAGGCCCAGGGGTATAATTCACCCCTCCACTTT. Amino acid sequence: CASSEAQGYNSPLHF.

The rearrangement joins TRBV18 to TRBJ2-5, with no clear D. Germline values: CDR1 KGHSH, CDR2 LQKENI. V dropped 3 bases and J dropped 4 bases, with 15 bases sitting between them. CDR3 length: 15 amino acids. The DNA for the CDR3 is TGTGCCAGCTCACCTGTCCTGGCAATTGGAGAGACCCAGTACTTC. Its protein product is CASSPVLAIGETQYF.

This chain links TRBV4-2 with TRBJ1-1; D is unresolved. The CDR3 consists of 13 residues. Trimming removed 3 bases at V and 4 bases at J, with 9 bases between. Germline CDR1 reads LGHNA; CDR2 reads YNFKEQ. The CDR3 spells CASSQGDGTEAFF. DNA for the CDR3: TGTGCCAGCAGCCAGGGCGATGGCACTGAAGCTTTCTTT.

This rearrangement joins TRBV6-5 to TRBJ2-7, with a tentative D call TRBD2 (7 bases). This CDR3 comprises 14 residues. Germline V gene data show CDR1 as MNHEY and CDR2 as SVGAGI. The V end lost 7 bases, the J end lost 0 bases, and 13 bases lay between the germline ends. CDR3 sequence: CASTEAGASYEQYF. The DNA for the CDR3 is TGTGCCAGCACAGAGGCGGGGGCCTCCTACGAGCAGTACTTC.

The chain combines TRBV6-4 with TRBJ2-2; D is possibly TRBD1 (5 bases). V lost 6 bases and J 5 bases, leaving 10 bases between the germline ends. Germline CDR1 MRHNA, CDR2 SNTAGT. The CDR3 spans 13 residues. Written as DNA, the CDR3 is TGTGCCAGCAGAGAGACAGCTACCGGGGAGCTGTTTTTT. Translated, it gives CASRETATGELFF.

The genes are TRBV5-1 and TRBJ1-3; maybe TRBD1 (6 bases). Germline V gene sequence: CDR1 SGHRS, CDR2 YFSETQ. There are 16 residues in the CDR3. Trimming took off 0 bases at V and 6 bases at J, with 16 bases between the two ends. In nucleotides, the CDR3 is TGCGCCAGCAGCTTGGCTGGTACAGGGTCAGAAAACACCATATATTTT. Translation: CASSLAGTGSENTIYF.

The chain is built from TRBV6-1 and TRBJ2-7; 7 bases are shared with TRBD1. CDR3 length: 15 amino acids. CDR1 MNHNS and CDR2 SASEGT come from the germline V gene. V dropped 1 base and J dropped 1; count of bases not matched to a gene: 4. CDR3 sequence: CASSEVPGQSYEQYF. Here the CDR3 DNA reads TGTGCCAGCAGTGAAGTTCCGGGACAGTCCTACGAGCAGTACTTC.

The chain uses TRBV7-9 and TRBJ1-4, with TRBD1 matching over 11 bases. Germline CDR1 reads SEHNR; CDR2 reads FQNEAQ (reference sequence). V lost 5 bases and J lost 6; bases outside the gene matches: 14. This CDR3 region has 18 residues. Here the CDR3 reads CASSTERDRGTRDEKLFF. The CDR3 DNA reads as TGTGCCAGCAGCACTGAACGGGACAGGGGGACTCGCGATGAAAAACTGTTTTTT.

This sequence joins TRBV25-1 and TRBJ2-5; D unclear. Germline-derived CDR1 and CDR2 are MGHDK and SYGVNS. The V and J ends lost 5 bases and 2 bases respectively, with 12 bases between them. There are 14 residues in the CDR3. In nucleotides, the CDR3 is TGTGCCAGCAGTCAACGAGGCAGACAAGAGACCCAGTACTTC. Translated, it gives CASSQRGRQETQYF.

J is TRBJ1-2 and V is TRBV5-1, with 11 positions matching TRBD1. The CDR3 length is 16 residues. With V trimmed by 3 bases and J by 0 bases, 4 bases remained unmatched. Germline V CDR1 and CDR2: SGHRS, YFSETQ. CDR3 loop: CASSSGTGGPNYGYTF. CDR3 DNA: TGCGCCAGCAGCTCCGGGACAGGGGGTCCTAACTATGGCTACACCTTC.

This clone was picked up one time. This sequence joins TRBV5-1 and TRBJ1-3; D is perhaps TRBD1 (6 bases). CDR1 is SGHRS and CDR2 is YFSETQ in the germline V gene. There are 15 residues in the CDR3. Trimming stripped 2 bases from V and 0 bases from J, with 9 bases between. DNA for the CDR3: TGCGCCAGCAGCTTAGGGGGAAGCTCTGGAAACACCATATATTTT. Encoded protein: CASSLGGSSGNTIYF.

This sequence joins TRBV7-9 and TRBJ2-3; no reliable D call. Per germline, CDR1 SEHNR and CDR2 FQNEAQ (reference sequence). The V end was cut by 10 bases, the J end by 2 bases, with 13 bases between. The CDR3 contains 13 residues. CDR3 DNA sequence: TGTGCCATGCAGGTGCTGATCACAGATACGCAGTATTTT. Its protein product is CAMQVLITDTQYF.

The chain links TRBV9 to TRBJ2-7, with D perhaps TRBD1 (6 bases). Germline V gives CDR1 SGDLS, CDR2 YYNGEE. The ends were cut back, 1 base at V and 2 bases at J, with 13 bases in the middle. The CDR3 contains 15 residues. CDR3 DNA: TGTGCCAGCAGCGTAAAGCAGGGGCTAGCCTACGAGCAGTACTTC. This codes for CASSVKQGLAYEQYF.

The chain combines TRBV19 with TRBJ2-1; D possibly corresponds to TRBD2 (5 bases). Trimming stripped 7 bases from V and 0 bases from J, with 13 bases between. Germline V gene data show CDR1 as LNHDA and CDR2 as SQIVND (reference sequence). The CDR3 is made up of 15 amino acids. This CDR3 is CASTLEASSYNEQFF. DNA of the CDR3: TGTGCCAGTACCCTGGAGGCCAGCTCCTACAATGAGCAGTTCTTC.

This clone was observed once. The rearrangement uses TRBV9 and TRBJ1-1; no firm D call. Germline assignment: CDR1 SGDLS and CDR2 YYNGEE. This CDR3 is 15 amino acids long. The V end was cut by 0 bases, the J end by 0 bases, with 9 bases between. The CDR3 DNA sequence: TGTGCCAGCAGCGTAGGTAGCGGATTGAACACTGAAGCTTTCTTT. It is translated as CASSVGSGLNTEAFF.

V gene TRBV6-5 combines with J gene TRBJ1-2, with D possibly TRBD1 on 6 matching bases. This CDR3 is 14 amino acids long. V gave up 5 bases and J gave up 3 bases, with 13 bases separating them. From germline, CDR1 is MNHEY and CDR2 SVGAGI. The CDR3 region is CASSHTGFDYGYTF. CDR3 sequence (DNA): TGTGCCAGCAGTCACACAGGGTTTGACTATGGCTACACCTTC.

This chain connects TRBV18 to TRBJ2-7; TRBD2 agrees at 11 bases. V shed 3 bases, J shed 5 bases, and the junction held 0 bases outside the gene matches. There are 13 residues in the CDR3. Germline V gives CDR1 KGHSH, CDR2 LQKENI. The CDR3 sequence: CASSPGLADEQYF. Here the CDR3 DNA reads TGTGCCAGCTCACCGGGACTAGCGGACGAGCAGTACTTC.

There are a few counts of this clone. V gene TRBV19 combines with J gene TRBJ1-4; D perhaps matches TRBD1 (6 bases). This CDR3 is 14 amino acids long. CDR1 is LNHDA, CDR2 SQIVND, per germline (reference sequence). V lost 7 bases, J lost 2 bases, and 11 bases lay in between. CDR3 nucleotides: TGTGCCAGTATCGACAGGTCGACTAATGAAAAACTGTTTTTT. As protein: CASIDRSTNEKLFF.

CDR3 DNA: TGTGCCAGCAGCTCCCCCCCCTATGGGGCCAACGTCCTGACTTTC. As protein: CASSSPPYGANVLTF. The rearrangement links TRBV7-9 to TRBJ2-6; no definite D call. CDR1 is SEHNR and CDR2 is FQNEAQ in the germline V gene (reference sequence). V was shortened by 4 bases and J by 3 bases, with 10 bases between the two germline ends. The CDR3 loop spans 15 amino acids.

The chain joins TRBV30 to TRBJ2-7, with a weak D call TRBD1 (5 bases). V lost 5 bases and J lost 4, with 18 bases in between. The CDR3 extends over 14 amino acids. CDR1 and CDR2 from the germline V gene are GTSNPN and SVGIG (reference sequence). The CDR3 sequence is CAWCSSDKDYEQYF. The CDR3 nucleotides are TGTGCCTGGTGCTCCTCGGACAAGGATTACGAGCAGTACTTC. Combining the CDR3 with reference TRBV30 and TRBJ2-7 gives the whole variable domain SQTIHQWPATLVQPVGSPLSLECTVEGTSNPNLYWYRQAAGRGLQLLFYSVGIGQISSEVPQNLSASRPQDRQFILSSKKLLLSDSGFYLCAWCSSDKDYEQYFGPGTRLTVT.

There are a few counts of this clone. The chain carries TRBV5-8 and TRBJ2-5; TRBD2 is a possible D gene (5 bases). CDR1 and CDR2 from the germline V gene are SGHTS and YDEGEE. This CDR3 is 16 amino acids long. V was trimmed by 0 bases and J by 4 bases, leaving 16 bases between them. CDR3 in amino acids: CASSLVFTRVGETQYF. The CDR3 DNA sequence: TGTGCCAGCAGCTTGGTTTTCACGAGGGTTGGAGAGACCCAGTACTTC.